This T cell receptor beta chain was identified during a study of cytomegalovirus exposure and HLA in healthy donors (dated by TCRdb to about 2017). Describing the broader study: In an earlier analysis of some 550 of the donors, roughly 300 Gb of sequence data and 100 million or so unique TCR beta sequences from about 179 million T cells were reported. An earlier analysis of around 540 of the donors applied high-throughput TCR beta sequencing to assess whether each TCR beta V gene segment acted as functional or pseudogenic. High-throughput TCR immunosequencing, statistical association of individual TCRs with disease status, and machine learning were combined to predict cytomegalovirus infection status. All discovery cohort repertoires had been generated on a single sequencing platform. An early release covering about 600 HLA-typed donors comprised about 310 gigabases of sequencing data and 85 million or so unique TCR sequences. Donor age, sex, ethnicity and CMV serostatus were compiled together with the repertoire data. Of the 398 genotyped donors, approximately 81% were placed in the genetic ancestry cluster associated with self-reported Caucasian donors. Roughly five DR-DQ haplotypes were treated as single units for association and clustering because of strong linkage in the cohort. Both class I and class II loci were covered by HLA typing, at four-digit resolution. The study profiled the T cell repertoires of about 720 subjects by immunosequencing and related them to cytomegalovirus serostatus. In a later genetic analysis, genome-wide SNP genotypes for about 65% of the 666 donors were used, and that subset was treated as a discovery cohort. Typing coverage varied by locus: about 620-630 donors for A, B, C, DRB1 and DQB1; around 560 for DQA1; approximately 570 for DPA1; 400 to 480 for DPB1. To study patterns of TCR occurrence, a later analysis re-analyzed previously published TCR beta repertoires from around 670 donors and added high-resolution HLA genotyping. The later analysis used no new phenotypic data to find candidate immune exposures, relying instead on TCR beta sequences and their occurrence across donors. A separate validation cohort of 100 to 150 different subjects was used in addition to the roughly 670-subject first cohort. Among 398 genotyped donors of the cohort, an average of roughly 230,000 unique TCR beta nucleotide sequences was sequenced per donor, of which about 20% were non-productive. The study was designed to test whether signatures of past pathogen exposure could be identified by cataloging public T cell receptors.

Library preparation employed the immunoSEQ multiplex PCR assay. For the multiplex PCR, a mixture combining 60 forward primers for TCR Vbeta segments and 13 reverse primers for TCR Jbeta segments was used. A multiplex PCR assay on genomic DNA amplified the CDR3 region of rearranged TCR beta genes. The Illumina HiSeq System was used to sequence the amplified TCR beta libraries as 87-base-pair reads. In the source study's methods: Across the roughly 700 repertoires, a later analysis counted approximately 83 million unique TCR beta chains, 8.5 million to 12 million of which were shared by at least two donors. Raw reads were error-corrected and collapsed into unique sequences by a nearest-neighbor algorithm in which closely related sequences were merged to remove PCR and sequencing errors. V, D and J gene segments were assigned by aligning CDR3 sequences to IMGT reference sequences. For a sequence to be retained, at least a six-nucleotide match to both a V gene segment and a J gene segment was required. A rearrangement counted as productive if the CDR3 had no stop codons and remained in frame with V and J, and every other rearrangement counted as non-productive. Following IMGT convention, CDR3 was defined as the stretch from the second conserved V-encoded cysteine up to the conserved J-encoded phenylalanine. The earlier analysis of some 540 of the donors excluded any sequence lacking an unambiguous match to a single V gene segment. An earlier analysis of fewer than 650 of the donors classified V segments as functional when productive rearrangements were above 56.7% and as segregating when the standard deviation between donors was above 5%. A statistical classification framework was built for diagnosing cytomegalovirus status from the catalog of TCR beta chain sequences. A later analysis assigned V and J genes by comparing TCR nucleotide sequences with IMGT/GENE-DB human TR gene sequences. In a later analysis, CDR3 sequences and most-parsimonious VDJ recombination scenarios were assigned using the TCRdist pipeline. A later analysis defined each TCR beta chain by its CDR3 amino acid sequence plus V-gene family, and excluded reads lacking a unique V-gene family. To address suspected cross-contamination and a sequencing artifact, a later analysis removed roughly 640 highly shared, low-generation-probability nucleotide sequences. In a later analysis, a clonal expansion index for each public chain was calculated from normalized within-repertoire ranks of inferred template counts. A later analysis computed generation probabilities with a VDJ recombination model fitted to out-of-frame rearrangements, and checked the results against IGoR. In a later analysis, hypergeometric tests were used to score TCR-TCR, TCR-HLA and TCR-CMV co-occurrence, with a repertoire-size bias correction applied to TCR pairs. A later analysis estimated false discovery rates by permuting HLA or CMV assignments 20 times. In a later analysis, co-occurring TCRs were grouped with DBSCAN, and TCRdist sequence similarity was added when clustering was performed within HLA-allele-positive subsets. Repertoires with fewer than 30,000 or more than 120,000 public chains, plus five repertoires with anomalous nucleotide sharing, were excluded from co-occurrence clustering. Drawn from immuneACCESS, this table holds only the in-frame rearrangements with V and J called that TCRdb kept. Clones are partly lost; checked studies trace under half to an unresolved V gene and leave the rest unexplained. V, J and clone size reflect that table, while D and trimming were determined from the DNA. Recorded for this sample are more than 80,000 clones; more than 70% of them occurred a single time. The ten largest clonotypes hold under 20% of the sample.

Results the study describes overall, beyond this receptor: Specific HLA alleles were associated with about 17,000 TCR beta sequences at a false discovery rate of 0.05 in a later analysis. A further reported finding was that TCR beta sequences accurately predicted the HLA-A and HLA-B alleles for most subjects in the first cohort. Several of the top co-occurrence clusters appeared to be linked to parvovirus B19, influenza, CMV and Epstein-Barr virus, according to a later analysis. An earlier analysis of approximately 540 of the donors showed that most TCR beta V segments appeared in productive rearrangements either about 87% or about 30% of the time, which broadly matched IMGT annotations. Some IMGT-functional V segments, including TRBV6-2 and TRBV6-3, could not be told apart with the 87-base-pair reads, so those segments were excluded. The cohort was sequenced for TCR beta chains only, and without alpha or paired-chain data the features that could be detected were limited. Linkage disequilibrium might explain the correlated functional status among segregating V segments, but an unknown experimental factor could not be excluded. According to a later analysis, most CMV-associated TCR beta chains appeared to be HLA-restricted, and the HLA associations seemed to be driven largely by CMV exposure. Across donors, most TCR sequences were observed very rarely, whereas some public TCRs were present in many individuals. A later genetic analysis associated a missense DCLRE1C variant with V-gene and J-gene trimming of TCR beta chains, and an independent cohort replicated the association. Assigning TCR associations to individual alleles was difficult when HLA alleles, especially DR and DQ, strongly co-occurred. It was suggested by the authors that the approach could potentially be generalized to other disease states and immunological phenotypes. The sequencing pipeline was judged likely to have produced a cluster of highly shared sequence variants as a technical artifact. Three of the identified cytomegalovirus-associated TCR beta chains were confirmed in vitro to be specific for cytomegalovirus antigens. In a later analysis, TCR association rates were found to vary across HLA loci, with the most associated TCRs seen for DRB1 alleles and the fewest for HLA-C alleles. The only immune exposure information available for the cohort was CMV serostatus. The presence/absence analyses assumed that sequencing depth was roughly uniform across donors, and that assumption may not be true. Cytomegalovirus status was reported to be diagnosed by the classifier with high specificity and sensitivity in both the original and validation cohorts. In a later analysis, HLA-associated TCR beta chains were found to be more clonally expanded and to have lower generation probabilities than equally common non-associated chains. The study listed 164 TCR beta chains as associated with cytomegalovirus. The earlier analysis of some 560 of the donors excluded seventeen rarely observed V segments, including chromosome 9 orphons, because counts were too low. HLA typing was unavailable for some donors at each locus, so association tests used only the typed subset. In a later genetic analysis, fewer N-insertions in productive TCRs were reported among donors in an Asian-associated ancestry cluster than the roughly 700-donor mean.

The cohort comprised around 690 healthy bone marrow donors. All cohort members were sampled while nominally healthy, although unrecorded immune exposures were likely present. The donor tested CMV seropositive, placing the donor among the 289 seropositive members of the cohort. A peripheral blood sample was collected from each donor, and TCR beta sequencing was performed on peripheral blood mononuclear cells. The Qiagen DNeasy Blood Extraction Kit was used to extract genomic DNA from the blood cell samples. Remarks on this clone: There is no known antigen for this receptor. Per-base qualities were not stored, and no clone one base away is much larger.

Its CDR3 holds 15 amino acids, cysteine through phenylalanine. The kept DNA is CDR3 alone, 45 bases in frame from the first base. The germline V gene gives CDR1 as SGDLS and CDR2 as YYNGEE. Trimming accounts for 4 bases at V and 8 bases at J, while the number of junction bases matched to no gene is 11. The sample comprised PBMCs. The TCR was taken from a woman aged 55 to 70 in good health and CMV-seropositive. The rearranged segments are TRBV9 and TRBJ1-4, and 7 bases in between align with TRBD1. The CDR3 region has the sequence CASSRYGTEGEKLFF. The DNA sequence reads TGTGCCAGCAGCCGATATGGGACAGAAGGAGAAAAACTGTTTTTT. The CDR3, completed at both ends by the reference TRBV9 and TRBJ1-4 genes, gives the full variable domain DSGVTQTPKHLITATGQRVTLRCSPRSGDLSVYWYQQSLDQGLQFLIQYYNGEERAKGNILERFSAQQFPDLHSELNLSSLELGDSALYFCASSRYGTEGEKLFFGSGTQLSVL.